Sequencing of this T cell receptor beta chain was carried out in a study of identical twins. General study results and limits: Analyses of zero insertions could be partly confounded by invariant MAIT and iNKT cells. Among beta out-of-frame sequences, excess sharing between twins appeared weaker.

V was pared by 0 bases and J by 0 bases, with 6 bases of the junction left unmatched. Per the germline V gene, CDR1 is DFQATT and CDR2 is SNEGSKA (reference sequence). There are 18 residues in the CDR3. From the 5' RACE reads, TCRdb called clonotypes with MiXCR, one entry per CDR3 protein. Here the sample spans fewer than 800,000 distinct CDR3 sequences, about 7% being singletons. This clonotype was detected only a few times. Its antigen is not known. The sample was also linked to a second study, of yellow fever vaccine responses in identical twins. That paper adds: Reportedly, twins showed a vaccine T cell response that looked partly convergent and partly personalized.

The chain carries TRBV20-1 and TRBJ2-2; 11 positions match TRBD2. The sequenced sample was PBMCs. The receptor's source is a woman between 18 and 30 years old in good health. CDR3 amino acids: CSAREGTSGLANTGELFF. The CDR3 nucleotides read TGCAGTGCTAGAGAAGGGACTAGCGGCCTCGCGAACACCGGGGAGCTGTTTTTT.